One sample yielded the 32 T cell receptor beta chains listed below, sequenced in a study of blood T cell repertoires in COVID-19. Sequencing was performed with immunoSEQ multiplex PCR; in TCRdb, only in-frame clones are kept and a portion is missing. The data show about 230,000 clones, around 88% seen once. Sequencing used PBMCs or T cells enriched from blood (not recorded which). The receptors shown here come from a woman aged 40 to 49 with acute COVID-19.

The chain joins TRBV5-1 to TRBJ2-7; no reliable D call. Germline V gives CDR1 SGHRS, CDR2 YFSETQ. The CDR3 consists of 17 residues. The V gene lost 3 bases and the J gene lost 1 base, with 20 bases spanning the gap. CDR3 residues: CASSSCQQVNWSYEQYV. DNA of the CDR3: TGCGCCAGCAGCTCATGCCAGCAGGTTAACTGGTCCTACGAGCAGTACGTC.

This sequence joins TRBV9 and TRBJ2-2, with TRBD2 matching 7 bases. The germline V gene encodes CDR1 SGDLS and CDR2 YYNGEE. CDR3 length equals 15 residues. V lost 2 bases and J lost 5; bases outside the gene matches: 6. CDR3 nucleotides: TGTGCCAGCAGCGTTCCTAGCGGTAGTACCGGGGAGCTGTTTTTT. This encodes CASSVPSGSTGELFF.

This clone was observed once. This rearrangement joins TRBV27 to TRBJ1-2; D might be TRBD1 (6 bases). The V gene's germline CDR1 is MNHEY and CDR2 SMNVEV (reference sequence). The CDR3 runs to 13 residues. The germline V and J ends were trimmed by 6 bases and 1 base, with 9 bases remaining between them. In DNA, the CDR3 is TGTGCCAGCAGACGGGACAATAACTATGGCTACACCTTC. Translated, it gives CASRRDNNYGYTF.

This rearrangement joins TRBV24-1 to TRBJ2-3; D may be TRBD2 (6 bases). CDR3 size: 14 residues. CDR1 KGHDR and CDR2 SFDVKD come from the germline V gene. With 7 bases removed from V and 3 bases from J, the gap between germline ends came to 13 bases. CDR3 in amino acids: CATSPTSRTDTQYF. DNA of the CDR3: TGTGCCACCAGCCCGACTAGTCGGACAGATACGCAGTATTTT.

The chain couples TRBV18 to TRBJ1-5, with TRBD1 identical over 8 bases. CDR1 and CDR2 from the germline V gene are KGHSH and LQKENI. CDR3 length equals 17 residues. The junction had 10 bases not matched to a gene; V was cut back by 4 bases and J by 2 bases. DNA for the CDR3: TGTGCCAGCTCACGCGAGTCAGGGGGCGTAGGCAATCAGCCCCAGCATTTT. This sequence encodes CASSRESGGVGNQPQHF.

V usage is TRBV9 and J usage is TRBJ2-5; 7 positions agree with TRBD1. The germline CDR1 and CDR2 sequences are SGDLS and YYNGEE. The CDR3 length is 15 residues. J gave up 2 bases and V 0 bases, and 4 bases lay outside the gene matches. CDR3 loop: CASSVAGQTQETQYF. The CDR3 bases are TGTGCCAGCAGCGTAGCGGGACAGACTCAAGAGACCCAGTACTTC.

V and J are TRBV5-1 and TRBJ2-1; D is undetermined. The ends were cut back, 5 bases at V and 0 bases at J, with 12 bases in the middle. The CDR3 covers 15 residues. The germline gives CDR1 SGHRS, CDR2 YFSETQ. The DNA of the CDR3 is TGCGCCAGCAGAATTCAGGAACCCTCCTACAATGAGCAGTTCTTC. It is translated as CASRIQEPSYNEQFF.

The chain carries TRBV3-1 (or the pseudogene TRBV3-2) and TRBJ1-3; a possible D gene is TRBD1 (6 bases). The CDR3 sequence is 17 residues long. The V gene's germline CDR1 is LGHDT and CDR2 YNNKEL (reference sequence). V lost 4 bases and J lost 0, with 16 bases in between. The CDR3 spells CASSPRQVTYSGNTIYF. The CDR3 coding sequence is TGTGCCAGCAGCCCCCGACAGGTCACTTACTCTGGAAACACCATATATTTT.

Here the CDR3 DNA reads TGTGCCAGCAGCTTAGCCCTCAGGGGTAGCTACACCTTC. This gives the protein CASSLALRGSYTF. This chain connects TRBV11-2 to TRBJ1-2; D might be TRBD1 (6 bases). The CDR3 length is 13 residues. Germline V gene data show CDR1 as SGHAT and CDR2 as FQNNGV. The ends were cut back, 1 base at V and 9 bases at J, with 12 bases in the middle.

The chain is built from TRBV6-5 and TRBJ1-6; 9 bases agree with TRBD1. After removal of 6 bases from V and 9 bases from J, the junction contained 9 bases not matched to a gene. The germline gives CDR1 MNHEY, CDR2 SVGAGI. This CDR3 is 15 amino acids long. CDR3 coding DNA: TGTGCCAGCAGGGCCCGGACAGGGGATCTTTCACCCCTCCACTTT. Its translation: CASRARTGDLSPLHF.

This chain links TRBV10-1 with TRBJ2-3, with D uncertain. The CDR3 runs to 15 residues. The V end lost 5 bases, the J end lost 3 bases, and 15 bases lay between the germline ends. Looked up from germline, CDR1 is WNHNN and CDR2 is SYGVQD (reference sequence). CDR3 in DNA: TGCGCCAGCAGTCCCCGCCAGCCAGGAACAGATACGCAGTATTTT. Translated, it gives CASSPRQPGTDTQYF.

This rearrangement joins TRBV11-3 to TRBJ2-2; 13 nucleotides match TRBD2. Trimming took 5 bases from V and 5 from J; bases not matched to a gene: 8. Germline lookup yields CDR1 SGHNT and CDR2 YENEEA. This CDR3 comprises 17 residues. DNA for the CDR3: TGTGCCAGCAGCCCCCGGACTAGCGGGAGTGGTACCGGGGAGCTGTTTTTT. It encodes CASSPRTSGSGTGELFF.

The chain links TRBV3-1 (or the pseudogene TRBV3-2) to TRBJ2-7, with TRBD1 as a possible D gene (5 bases). The V gene's germline CDR1 is LGHDT and CDR2 YNNKEL (reference sequence). The CDR3 is 12 residues long. Deletions cut 1 base from V and 4 bases from J, with 5 bases between. Here the CDR3 DNA reads TGTGCCAGCAGCCAAGCAGGGTACGAGCAGTACTTC. Its translation: CASSQAGYEQYF.

The chain recombines TRBV21-1 with TRBJ2-7; the DNA was not compared with TRBD2, the D call given in the table. TRBV21-1 is reported as a pseudogene. The CDR3 totals 14 residues. The CDR3 DNA is TGTGCCAGCACCATATGGGACTTCCCCTACGAGCAGTACGTC. Protein sequence: CASTIWDFPYEQYV.

The V gene is TRBV3-1 (or the pseudogene TRBV3-2), the J gene TRBJ1-1, with 8 nucleotides matching TRBD1. The CDR3 spans 15 residues. CDR1 LGHDT and CDR2 YNNKEL come from the germline V gene (reference sequence). The V gene end was trimmed by 5 bases and the J gene end by 1 base; junction bases not matched to a gene: 6. In nucleotides, the CDR3 is TGTGCCAGCAGCTATCGACAGGGGAGGAACACTGAAGCTTTCTTT. The encoded protein is CASSYRQGRNTEAFF.

The chain is built from TRBV29-1 and TRBJ1-5; no clear D gene. The CDR3 is 14 amino acids. V was cut by 5 bases and J by 1 base, with 12 bases left in between. Germline values: CDR1 SQVTM, CDR2 ANQGSEA. The CDR3 loop is CSVKPMRSNQPQHF. CDR3 nucleotides: TGCAGCGTTAAACCAATGAGGAGCAATCAGCCCCAGCATTTT.

The chain links TRBV5-5 to TRBJ2-4; D might be TRBD1 (6 bases). Germline-derived CDR1 and CDR2 are SGHKS and YYEKEE (reference sequence). The CDR3 covers 14 residues. Between the trimmed V and J ends, which lost 2 bases and 8 bases, there was a span of 14 bases. This CDR3 is CASSFPTGSDIQYF. In DNA form, the CDR3 reads TGTGCCAGCAGCTTCCCGACAGGAAGCGACATTCAGTACTTC.

This clone occurred a few times. The rearrangement uses TRBV7-2 and TRBJ2-2; no firm D call. Germline V gene sequence: CDR1 SGHTA, CDR2 FQGNSA. The CDR3 runs to 14 residues. With 4 bases removed from V and 2 bases from J, the gap between germline ends came to 8 bases. CDR3 amino acids: CASSSYYNTGELFF. The CDR3 DNA follows: TGTGCCAGCAGCTCCTACTACAACACCGGGGAGCTGTTTTTT.

This clone is a singleton in its sample. The chain is built from TRBV11-3 and TRBJ2-2; D is ambiguous. CDR1 is SGHNT, CDR2 YENEEA, per germline. CDR3 size: 15 residues. Trimming removed 0 bases from V and 1 base from J, with 6 bases in between. This chain's CDR3 is CASSLDSRNTGELFF. The CDR3 coding sequence is TGTGCCAGCAGCTTAGATAGTCGGAACACCGGGGAGCTGTTTTTT.

CDR3 nucleotides: TGTGCCACCAGTGATTCCGGGACAGGGCGCCAAGAGACCCAGTACTTC. It encodes CATSDSGTGRQETQYF. This chain joins TRBV24-1 and TRBJ2-5, with TRBD1 matching 9 bases. V shed 2 bases, J shed 1 base, and the junction held 4 bases outside the gene matches. The length of the CDR3 is 16 residues. CDR1 is KGHDR, CDR2 SFDVKD, per germline.

The V and J genes are TRBV24-1 and TRBJ2-7, with TRBD1 identical over 10 bases. After removal of 7 bases from V and 4 bases from J, the junction contained 3 bases not matched to a gene. The CDR3 covers 13 residues. Germline V gives CDR1 KGHDR, CDR2 SFDVKD. The CDR3 DNA sequence: TGTGCCACCAGCGCGGGACAGGGGTACGAGCAGTACGTC. This sequence encodes CATSAGQGYEQYV.

The chain employs TRBV5-6 and TRBJ1-5, with D unresolved. The ends were cut back, 1 base at V and 2 bases at J, with 13 bases in the middle. The CDR3 consists of 16 residues. Germline-derived CDR1 and CDR2 are SGHDT and YYEEEE. For the CDR3, the DNA is TGTGCCAGCAGCTTGACCGGGATTGGGGGCAATCAGCCCCAGCATTTT. Translated, it gives CASSLTGIGGNQPQHF. The full variable domain, completed using reference TRBV5-6 and TRBJ1-5, is DAGVTQSPTHLIKTRGQQVTLRCSPKSGHDTVSWYQQALGQGPQFIFQYYEEEERQRGNFPDRFSGHQFPNYSSELNVNALLLGDSALYLCASSLTGIGGNQPQHFGDGTRLSIL.

CDR3 sequence (DNA): TGCGCCAGCAGCACAGGGTCAGGCTATGGCTACACCTTC. Residues: CASSTGSGYGYTF. The chain recombines TRBV10-2 with TRBJ1-2; a possible D gene is TRBD1 (6 bases). Germline CDR1 and CDR2: WSHSY and SAAADI. The CDR3 is 13 amino acids. Trimming removed 6 bases from V and 4 bases from J, with 12 bases in between.

The rearrangement uses TRBV3-1 (or the pseudogene TRBV3-2) and TRBJ1-2, with TRBD1 identical over 9 bases. CDR3 length: 14 amino acids. Germline V lookup: CDR1 LGHDT, CDR2 YNNKEL (reference sequence). Germline trimming cut 7 bases from V and 6 bases from J; bases unmatched to any gene: 9. CDR3 in amino acids: CASISGTGRNGYTF. In DNA, the CDR3 is TGTGCCAGCATCTCCGGGACAGGGAGGAATGGCTACACCTTC.

This clone came up a few times. The chain has TRBV13 and TRBJ2-3, with TRBD2 identical over 9 bases. Trimming removed 2 bases from V and 7 bases from J; junction bases left unmatched: 7. This CDR3 is 15 amino acids long. Germline V gene sequence: CDR1 PRHDT, CDR2 FYEKMQ (reference sequence). CDR3 nucleotide sequence: TGTGCCAGCAGCTTATCTAGCGGGGCTCCTAATACGCAGTATTTT. Amino acids: CASSLSSGAPNTQYF.

As for this clone: The sample holds other DNA sequences that translate to the same CDR3. V usage is TRBV5-1 and J usage is TRBJ1-5; D is undetermined. Germline V gives CDR1 SGHRS, CDR2 YFSETQ. V was cut by 0 bases and J by 3 bases, with 7 bases left in between. The CDR3 extends over 14 amino acids. In nucleotides, the CDR3 is TGCGCCAGCAGCTTGGGAGGGCCCAATCAGCCCCAGCATTTT. This translates into CASSLGGPNQPQHF.

The rearrangement links TRBV14 to TRBJ1-1; D possibly corresponds to TRBD1 (5 bases). There are 15 residues in the CDR3. Germline V gives CDR1 SGHDN, CDR2 FVKESK. The V end was cut by 4 bases, the J end by 3 bases, with 15 bases between. The CDR3, as DNA: TGTGCCAGCAGCCCCGCGGGGGGAAGGGACACTGAAGCTTTCTTT. It yields the protein CASSPAGGRDTEAFF.

The V gene is TRBV30, the J gene TRBJ1-3, with D possibly matching TRBD1 (6 bases). The ends were cut back, 2 bases at V and 1 base at J, with 6 bases in the middle. Germline-derived CDR1 and CDR2 are GTSNPN and SVGIG (reference sequence). The CDR3 spans 13 residues. This CDR3 reads CAWSTGSGNTIYF. CDR3 DNA: TGTGCCTGGAGTACAGGGTCTGGAAACACCATATATTTT.

In this sample, this clone turned up once. This sequence joins TRBV13 and TRBJ2-3; 8 nucleotides match TRBD2. Trimming took 3 bases from V and 6 from J; bases not matched to a gene: 8. The CDR3 covers 15 residues. The V gene's germline CDR1 is PRHDT and CDR2 FYEKMQ (reference sequence). The CDR3 reads CASSLGRGDFDTQYF. CDR3 DNA sequence: TGTGCCAGCAGCTTGGGGCGGGGGGATTTTGATACGCAGTATTTT.

CDR3 DNA: TGTGCCAGCAGCCGGGTAACAGGGTATGAAGAGACCCAGTACTTC. Protein product: CASSRVTGYEETQYF. The chain combines TRBV7-2 with TRBJ2-5, with D tentatively TRBD1 (6 bases). V was clipped by 5 bases and J by 3 bases, with 16 bases between them. The CDR3 is made up of 15 amino acids. Germline lookup yields CDR1 SGHTA and CDR2 FQGNSA.

The chain uses TRBV6-4 and TRBJ2-5, with a tentative D call TRBD2 (6 bases). The CDR3 consists of 13 residues. Germline V lookup: CDR1 MRHNA, CDR2 SNTAGT. V was pared by 7 bases and J by 4 bases, with 13 bases between. The CDR3 sequence: CASTDWRGETQYF. CDR3 bases: TGTGCCAGCACCGACTGGAGGGGAGAGACCCAGTACTTC.

J is TRBJ2-7 and V is TRBV11-2; 9 bases are a match to TRBD2. Germline trimming cut 1 base from V and 3 bases from J; bases unmatched to any gene: 4. Germline CDR1 SGHAT, CDR2 FQNNGV. The CDR3 has 15 amino acids. In DNA form, the CDR3 reads TGTGCCAGCAGCTTAGGACTAGCGGAGTTCTACGAGCAGTACTTC. It encodes CASSLGLAEFYEQYF.